The sequence of this T cell receptor (beta chain) was determined in a study of T cell changes during pregnancy in multiple sclerosis (dated by TCRdb to about 2019). Regarding the study in general: In women with multiple sclerosis, the researchers looked at how the T cell repertoire shifted as pregnancy progressed.

This clone has only one observation. Its antigen specificity is not known. Per-base quality was not reported, and no clone a single base away is much larger than it. To prepare the library, the immunoSEQ multiplex PCR assay was applied. Sourced from immuneACCESS, this table was stored by TCRdb with only in-frame sequences that have V and J called. A share of the clones is absent; for the studies checked, an unresolved V gene accounts for under half, and the remainder has no known explanation. The sample table contains roughly 57,000 clones; only one count was recorded for around 92% of them. Of the sample, 0.6% to 0.7% falls within the top ten clones. The source is a female donor with multiple sclerosis, enrolled in a pregnancy study. The input for sequencing was CD4+ T cells from peripheral blood mononuclear cells, taken after pregnancy.

The base sequence is TGTGCCAGCAGTCCCGGGACAGGGTTAACCGGGGAGCTGTTTTTT. This translates into CASSPGTGLTGELFF. The chain was built from TRBV11-1 and TRBJ2-2, with 9 bases matching TRBD1. Relative to germline, V is missing 6 bases and J is missing 5 bases, with 7 bases of the junction outside any gene match. The germline V gene (reference sequence) sets CDR1 to SGHAT and CDR2 to FQDESV. From cysteine to phenylalanine, the CDR3 is 15 amino acids long. Kept here is only the CDR3 DNA, which spans 45 bases and is read in frame from base 1.